One and the same sample provided the 5 T cell receptor beta chains below, sequenced in a study of shared clonotypes between healthy human individuals (dated by TCRdb to about 2020). The receptor library was made with the immunoSEQ multiplex PCR assay. The table was pulled from immuneACCESS by TCRdb, which kept in-frame rearrangements only. Such tables lose some clones; where checked, under half of the loss comes from unresolved V genes, and the rest has no known cause. This sample has about 1.1 million clones in its table, and 75% to 85% of those were observed once. 0.61% of the sample rests with the top ten. The material sequenced was memory CD4+ T cells from PBMCs. The intended sense of this specimen's cell subset or site label: CD45RA-negative fraction. The receptor set was obtained from a man younger than 30 in good health. Some clones in this sample may be carry-over from other donors' samples.

For this clone: Other nucleotide sequences from this sample produce the same CDR3. This chain connects TRBV5-1 to TRBJ2-3; D not certain. Looked up from germline, CDR1 is SGHRS and CDR2 is YFSETQ. V gave up 1 base and J gave up 0 bases, with 6 bases separating them. This CDR3 comprises 14 residues. The CDR3 nucleotides read TGCGCCAGCAGCTTGAGTGCTAGCACAGATACGCAGTATTTT. Encoded protein: CASSLSASTDTQYF. The full variable domain, its missing parts supplied by reference TRBV5-1 and TRBJ2-3, is KAGVTQTPRYLIKTRGQQVTLSCSPISGHRSVSWYQQTPGQGLQFLFEYFSETQRNKGNFPGRFSGRQFSNSRSEMNVSTLELGDSALYLCASSLSASTDTQYFGPGTRLTVL.

Turning to this clone: The sample has other DNA sequences that encode this CDR3 too. This sequence joins TRBV5-1 and TRBJ2-1; 10 bases line up with TRBD1. The CDR3 covers 15 residues. V trimming: 4 bases; J trimming: 2 bases; junction bases outside the gene matches: 3. Germline loops: CDR1 SGHRS, CDR2 YFSETQ. Here the CDR3 reads CASSRGTGAYNEQFF. CDR3 DNA: TGCGCCAGCAGCCGGGGGACAGGGGCCTACAATGAGCAGTTCTTC.

The chain uses TRBV27 and TRBJ2-7; 9 nucleotides agree with TRBD1. The V gene's germline CDR1 is MNHEY and CDR2 SMNVEV (reference sequence). The CDR3 has 16 amino acids. J gave up 2 bases and V 6 bases, and 11 bases lay outside the gene matches. The chain's CDR3 is CASSDPGQGRTYEQYF. The CDR3 nucleotides are TGTGCCAGCAGCGATCCGGGACAGGGTCGGACCTACGAGCAGTACTTC.

About this clone itself: This may stem from a read error, because a much larger clone lies one nucleotide away. The same CDR3 is also encoded by other DNA sequences in this sample. The chain combines TRBV2 with TRBJ2-7; 7 bases fit TRBD1. Germline CDR1 is SNHLY and CDR2 is FYNNEI. V lost 3 bases, J lost 6 bases, and 14 bases stayed unmatched. The CDR3 spans 16 residues. The CDR3 region has the DNA TGTGCCAGCAGTGAGAACGGAAGGGGGCTATGGTCCGAGCAGTACTTC. It is translated as CASSENGRGLWSEQYF.

For the CDR3, the DNA is TGTGCCAGTACACCGACCGCGCTTTCCTACGAGCAGTACTTC. This codes for CASTPTALSYEQYF. The V call is TRBV19, the J call TRBJ2-7; D remains ambiguous. CDR1 LNHDA and CDR2 SQIVND come from the germline V gene (reference sequence). This CDR3 is 14 amino acids long. V lost 7 bases to trimming and J lost 1 base, with 14 bases between them.